This T cell receptor beta chain appears in the sequencing data of a study of PD-1 blockade in classical Hodgkin lymphoma. Whole-study context: Nivolumab dosed at 3 mg/kg went to patients intravenously every 2 weeks.

Measured with immunoSEQ multiplex PCR; TCRdb has only the in-frame clones, and not every one. The sample holds 20,000 to 25,000 clones, 80% seen once. Every one of the patients relapsed after autologous stem cell transplantation (brentuximab vedotin exposure was variable). V dropped 4 bases and J dropped 7 bases, with 14 bases sitting between them. Germline V gives CDR1 MGHRA, CDR2 YSYEKL. The CDR3 is made up of 14 amino acids. The source material was peripheral blood mononuclear cells (PBMCs), sampled before the second cycle of nivolumab. The TCR comes from a human donor with classical Hodgkin lymphoma. The chain couples TRBV4-1 to TRBJ2-1; D gene ambiguous. Written as DNA, the CDR3 is TGCGCCAGCAGCCGGAGCCGGGCTCCGAATGAGCAGTTCTTC. The encoded protein is CASSRSRAPNEQFF.